This T cell receptor beta chain emerged from a study of T cell responses to AZD1222 COVID-19 vaccine. Profiling relied on immunoSEQ multiplex PCR, and the TCRdb table lists in-frame clones only, not all of them. The table includes 240,000 or so clones, approximately 93% detected once. Study results and caveats: White British people made up most donors, females outnumbered males, and clonal diversity was possibly underestimated. Along spike, vaccine-associated CD4 TCRs were found throughout, with dominance at 160-218 and 743-854.

With regard to this clone: Its antigen is not known.

The CDR3 is 15 residues long. CDR1 SGHRS and CDR2 YFSETQ come from the germline V gene. V lost 4 bases, J lost 1 base, and 3 bases stayed unmatched. Sequencing used peripheral blood, obtained on day 0 of AZD1222 vaccination. The sequence was obtained from an adult in good health. This chain connects TRBV5-1 to TRBJ2-2; 8 nucleotides agree with TRBD1. In nucleotides, the CDR3 is TGCGCCAGCAGCGTAGACAGGGGGAACACCGGGGAGCTGTTTTTT. It encodes CASSVDRGNTGELFF. Complete variable domain (other parts from reference TRBV5-1 and TRBJ2-2): KAGVTQTPRYLIKTRGQQVTLSCSPISGHRSVSWYQQTPGQGLQFLFEYFSETQRNKGNFPGRFSGRQFSNSRSEMNVSTLELGDSALYLCASSVDRGNTGELFFGEGSRLTVL.